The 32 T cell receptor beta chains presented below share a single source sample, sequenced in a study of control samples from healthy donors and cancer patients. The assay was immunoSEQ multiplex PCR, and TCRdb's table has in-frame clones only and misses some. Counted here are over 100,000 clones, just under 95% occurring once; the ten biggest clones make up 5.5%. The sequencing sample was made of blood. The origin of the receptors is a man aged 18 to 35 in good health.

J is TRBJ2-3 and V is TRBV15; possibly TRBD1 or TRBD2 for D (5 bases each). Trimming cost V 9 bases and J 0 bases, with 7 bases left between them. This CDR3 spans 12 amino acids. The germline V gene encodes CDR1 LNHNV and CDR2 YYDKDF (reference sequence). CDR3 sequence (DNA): TGTGCCACGGGGGAGAGCACAGATACGCAGTATTTT. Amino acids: CATGESTDTQYF.

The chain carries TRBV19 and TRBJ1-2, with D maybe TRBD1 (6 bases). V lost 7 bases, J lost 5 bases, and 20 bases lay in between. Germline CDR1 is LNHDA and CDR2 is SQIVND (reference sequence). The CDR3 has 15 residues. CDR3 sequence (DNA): TGTGCCAGTACATCAGGGGCGAACTTGATGTATGGCTACACCTTC. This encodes CASTSGANLMYGYTF.

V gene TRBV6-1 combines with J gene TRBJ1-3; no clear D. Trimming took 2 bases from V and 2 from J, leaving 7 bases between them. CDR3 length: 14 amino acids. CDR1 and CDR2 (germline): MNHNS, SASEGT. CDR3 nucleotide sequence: TGTGCCAGCAGTGAACCTTCGGCTGGAAACACCATATATTTT. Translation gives CASSEPSAGNTIYF.

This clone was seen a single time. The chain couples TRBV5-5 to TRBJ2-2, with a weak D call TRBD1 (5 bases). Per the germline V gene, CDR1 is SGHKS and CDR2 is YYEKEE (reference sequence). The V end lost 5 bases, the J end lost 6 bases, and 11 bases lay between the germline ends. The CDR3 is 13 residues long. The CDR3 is CASSSQGSGELFF. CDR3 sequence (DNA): TGTGCCAGCAGTTCCCAGGGTTCCGGGGAGCTGTTTTTT.

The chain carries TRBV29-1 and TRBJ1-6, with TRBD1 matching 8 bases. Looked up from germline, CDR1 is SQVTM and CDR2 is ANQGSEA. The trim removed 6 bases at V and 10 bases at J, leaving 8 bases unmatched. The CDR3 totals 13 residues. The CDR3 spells CSVSDRARSPLHF. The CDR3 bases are TGCAGCGTCTCGGACAGGGCGCGATCACCCCTCCACTTT. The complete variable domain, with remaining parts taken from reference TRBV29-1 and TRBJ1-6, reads SAVISQKPSRDICQRGTSLTIQCQVDSQVTMMFWYRQQPGQSLTLIATANQGSEATYESGFVIDKFPISRPNLTFSTLTVSNMSPEDSSIYLCSVSDRARSPLHFGNGTRLTVT.

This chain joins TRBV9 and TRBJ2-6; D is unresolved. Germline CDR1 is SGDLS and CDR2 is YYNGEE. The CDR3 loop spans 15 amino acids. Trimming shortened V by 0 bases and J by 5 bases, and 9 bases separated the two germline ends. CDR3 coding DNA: TGTGCCAGCAGCGTAGGACTCCCTCGGGCCAACGTCCTGACTTTC. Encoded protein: CASSVGLPRANVLTF.

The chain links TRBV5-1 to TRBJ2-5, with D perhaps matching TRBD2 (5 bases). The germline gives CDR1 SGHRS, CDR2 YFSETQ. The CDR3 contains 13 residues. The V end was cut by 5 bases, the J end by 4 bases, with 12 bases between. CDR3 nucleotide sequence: TGCGCCAGCAGAGCCCCCCGGGGAGAGACCCAGTACTTC. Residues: CASRAPRGETQYF.

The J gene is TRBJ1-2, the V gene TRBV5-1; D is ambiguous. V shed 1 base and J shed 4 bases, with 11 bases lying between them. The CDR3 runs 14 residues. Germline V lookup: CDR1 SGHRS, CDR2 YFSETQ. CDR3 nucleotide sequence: TGCGCCAGCAGCTTGAGGCTAGGGAGCTATGGCTACACCTTC. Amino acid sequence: CASSLRLGSYGYTF. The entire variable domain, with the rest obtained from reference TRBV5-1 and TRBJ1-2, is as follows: KAGVTQTPRYLIKTRGQQVTLSCSPISGHRSVSWYQQTPGQGLQFLFEYFSETQRNKGNFPGRFSGRQFSNSRSEMNVSTLELGDSALYLCASSLRLGSYGYTFGSGTRLTVV.

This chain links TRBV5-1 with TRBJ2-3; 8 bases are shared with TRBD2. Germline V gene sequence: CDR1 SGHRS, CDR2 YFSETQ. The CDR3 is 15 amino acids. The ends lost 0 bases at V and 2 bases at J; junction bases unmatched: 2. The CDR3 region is CASSLAGGPTDTQYF. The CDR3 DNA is TGCGCCAGCAGCTTGGCGGGGGGGCCCACAGATACGCAGTATTTT.

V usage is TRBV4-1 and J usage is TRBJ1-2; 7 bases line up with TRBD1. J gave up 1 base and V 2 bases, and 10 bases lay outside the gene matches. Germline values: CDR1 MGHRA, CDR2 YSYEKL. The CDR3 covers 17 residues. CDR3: CASSQPGQREFNYGYTF. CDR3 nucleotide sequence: TGCGCCAGCAGCCAACCGGGACAGAGAGAGTTTAACTATGGCTACACCTTC.

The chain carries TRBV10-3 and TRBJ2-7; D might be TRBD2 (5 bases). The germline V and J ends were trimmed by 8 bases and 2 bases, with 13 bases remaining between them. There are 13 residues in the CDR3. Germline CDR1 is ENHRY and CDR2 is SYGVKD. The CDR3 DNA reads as TGTGCCATCGGGGAGTCAGAACCCTACGAGCAGTACTTC. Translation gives CAIGESEPYEQYF.

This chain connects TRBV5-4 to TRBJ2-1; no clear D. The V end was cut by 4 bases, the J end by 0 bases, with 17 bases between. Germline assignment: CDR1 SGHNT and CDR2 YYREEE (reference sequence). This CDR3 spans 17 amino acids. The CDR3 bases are TGTGCCAGCAGCCATGAGGAGACTGTGAGCTCCTACAATGAGCAGTTCTTC. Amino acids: CASSHEETVSSYNEQFF.

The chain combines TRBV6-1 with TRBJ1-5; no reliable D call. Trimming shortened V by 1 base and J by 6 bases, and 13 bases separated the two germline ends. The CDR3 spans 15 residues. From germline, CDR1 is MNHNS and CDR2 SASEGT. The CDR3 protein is CASSEDLTVGQPQHF. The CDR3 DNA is TGTGCCAGCAGTGAAGATCTAACGGTAGGTCAGCCCCAGCATTTT.

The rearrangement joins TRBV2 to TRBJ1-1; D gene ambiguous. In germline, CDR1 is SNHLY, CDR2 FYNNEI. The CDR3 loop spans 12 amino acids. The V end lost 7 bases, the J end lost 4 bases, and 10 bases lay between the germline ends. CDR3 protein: CASIIQVTEAFF. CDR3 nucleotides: TGTGCCAGCATCATTCAAGTCACTGAAGCTTTCTTT. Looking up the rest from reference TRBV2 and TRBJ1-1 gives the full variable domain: EPEVTQTPSHQVTQMGQEVILRCVPISNHLYFYWYRQILGQKVEFLVSFYNNEISEKSEIFDDQFSVERPDGSNFTLKIRSTKLEDSAMYFCASIIQVTEAFFGQGTRLTVV.

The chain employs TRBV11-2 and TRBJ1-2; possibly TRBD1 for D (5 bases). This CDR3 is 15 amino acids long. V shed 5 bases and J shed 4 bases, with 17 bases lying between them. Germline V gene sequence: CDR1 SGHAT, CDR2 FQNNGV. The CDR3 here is CASSPSGGLIYGYTF. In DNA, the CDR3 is TGTGCCAGCAGCCCCTCGGGGGGATTAATCTATGGCTACACCTTC.

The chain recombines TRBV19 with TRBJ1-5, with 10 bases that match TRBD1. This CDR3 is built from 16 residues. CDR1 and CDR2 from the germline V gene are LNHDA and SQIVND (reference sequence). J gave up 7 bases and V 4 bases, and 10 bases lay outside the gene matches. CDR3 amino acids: CASSTTGTGAGQPQHF. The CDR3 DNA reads TGTGCCAGTAGTACGACCGGGACAGGGGCAGGGCAGCCCCAGCATTTT. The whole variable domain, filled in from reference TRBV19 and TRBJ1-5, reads DGGITQSPKYLFRKEGQNVTLSCEQNLNHDAMYWYRQDPGQGLRLIYYSQIVNDFQKGDIAEGYSVSREKKESFPLTVTSAQKNPTAFYLCASSTTGTGAGQPQHFGDGTRLSIL.

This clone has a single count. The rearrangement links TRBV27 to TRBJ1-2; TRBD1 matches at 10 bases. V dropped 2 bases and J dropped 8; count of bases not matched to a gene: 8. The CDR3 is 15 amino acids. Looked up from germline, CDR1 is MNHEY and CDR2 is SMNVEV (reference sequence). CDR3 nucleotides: TGTGCCAGCAGTTTACCGAGAAAGGACAGGGGGGGCTACACCTTC. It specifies CASSLPRKDRGGYTF.

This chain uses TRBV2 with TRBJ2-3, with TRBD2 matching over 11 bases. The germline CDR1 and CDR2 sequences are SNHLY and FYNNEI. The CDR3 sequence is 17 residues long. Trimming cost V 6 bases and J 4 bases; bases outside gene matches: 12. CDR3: CASSGVAGGPSADTQYF. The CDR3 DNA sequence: TGTGCCAGCAGCGGGGTAGCGGGGGGGCCGTCGGCAGATACGCAGTATTTT.

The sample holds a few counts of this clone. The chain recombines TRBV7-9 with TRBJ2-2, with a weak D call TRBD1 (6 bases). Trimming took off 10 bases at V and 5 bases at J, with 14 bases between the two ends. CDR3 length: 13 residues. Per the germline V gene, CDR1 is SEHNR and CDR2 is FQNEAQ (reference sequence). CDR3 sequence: CATTGIGTGELFF. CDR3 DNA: TGTGCCACCACAGGGATCGGTACCGGGGAGCTGTTTTTT. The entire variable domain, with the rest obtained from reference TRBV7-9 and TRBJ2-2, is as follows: DTGVSQNPRHKITKRGQNVTFRCDPISEHNRLYWYRQTLGQGPEFLTYFQNEAQLEKSRLLSDRFSAERPKGSFSTLEIQRTEQGDSAMYLCATTGIGTGELFFGEGSRLTVL.

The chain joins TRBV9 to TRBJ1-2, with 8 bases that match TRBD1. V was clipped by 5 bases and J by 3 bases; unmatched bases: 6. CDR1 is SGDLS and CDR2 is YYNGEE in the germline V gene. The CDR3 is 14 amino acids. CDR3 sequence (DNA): TGTGCCAGCAGTCGATCAGGGGGCCACTATGGCTACACCTTC. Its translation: CASSRSGGHYGYTF. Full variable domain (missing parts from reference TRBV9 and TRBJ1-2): DSGVTQTPKHLITATGQRVTLRCSPRSGDLSVYWYQQSLDQGLQFLIQYYNGEERAKGNILERFSAQQFPDLHSELNLSSLELGDSALYFCASSRSGGHYGYTFGSGTRLTVV.

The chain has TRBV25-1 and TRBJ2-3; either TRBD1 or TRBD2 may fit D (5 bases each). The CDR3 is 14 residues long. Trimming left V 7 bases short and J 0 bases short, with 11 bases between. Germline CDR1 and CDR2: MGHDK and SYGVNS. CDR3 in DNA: TGTGCCAGCATAGGGACCCCTAGCACAGATACGCAGTATTTT. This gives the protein CASIGTPSTDTQYF.

The CDR3 nucleotides are TGTGCCAGCAGCCAAGGGACGGCAGGGCGAGAATACAATGAGCAGTTCTTC. As protein: CASSQGTAGREYNEQFF. The chain joins TRBV4-2 to TRBJ2-1; D perhaps matches TRBD1 (5 bases). CDR1 is LGHNA and CDR2 is YNFKEQ in the germline V gene. This CDR3 is built from 17 residues. V was pared by 1 base and J by 4 bases, with 17 bases between.

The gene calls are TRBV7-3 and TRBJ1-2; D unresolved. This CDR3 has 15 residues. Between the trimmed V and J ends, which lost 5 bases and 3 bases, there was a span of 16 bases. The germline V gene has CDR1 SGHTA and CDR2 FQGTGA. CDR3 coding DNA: TGTGCCAGCAGCCAAGTTTGGGTGTTTCACTATGGCTACACCTTC. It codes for CASSQVWVFHYGYTF.

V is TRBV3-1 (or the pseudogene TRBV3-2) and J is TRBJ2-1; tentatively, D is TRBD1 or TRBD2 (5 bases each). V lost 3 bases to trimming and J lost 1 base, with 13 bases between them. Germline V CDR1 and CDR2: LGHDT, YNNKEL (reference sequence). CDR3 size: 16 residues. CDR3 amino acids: CASSQAGTESYNEQFF. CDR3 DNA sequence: TGTGCCAGCAGCCAGGCCGGGACGGAGTCCTACAATGAGCAGTTCTTC.

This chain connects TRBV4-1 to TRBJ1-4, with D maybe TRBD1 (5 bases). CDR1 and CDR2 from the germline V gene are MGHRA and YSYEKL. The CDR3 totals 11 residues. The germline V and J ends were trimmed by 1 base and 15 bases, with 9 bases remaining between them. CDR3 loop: CASSQVGEVFF. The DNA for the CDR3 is TGCGCCAGCAGCCAAGTAGGGGAAGTGTTTTTT.

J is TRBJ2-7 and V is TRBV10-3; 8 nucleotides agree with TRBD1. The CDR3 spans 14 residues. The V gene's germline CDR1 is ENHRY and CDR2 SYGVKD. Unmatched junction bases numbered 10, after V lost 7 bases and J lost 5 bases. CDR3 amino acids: CAITATGDFDEQYF. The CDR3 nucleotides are TGTGCCATCACCGCGACAGGGGATTTCGACGAGCAGTACTTC.

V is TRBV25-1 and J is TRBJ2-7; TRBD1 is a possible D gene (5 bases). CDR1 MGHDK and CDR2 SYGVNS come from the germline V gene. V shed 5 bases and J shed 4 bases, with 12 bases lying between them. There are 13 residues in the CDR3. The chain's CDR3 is CASSWGSGYEQYF. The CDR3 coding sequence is TGTGCCAGCAGTTGGGGATCAGGGTACGAGCAGTACTTC.

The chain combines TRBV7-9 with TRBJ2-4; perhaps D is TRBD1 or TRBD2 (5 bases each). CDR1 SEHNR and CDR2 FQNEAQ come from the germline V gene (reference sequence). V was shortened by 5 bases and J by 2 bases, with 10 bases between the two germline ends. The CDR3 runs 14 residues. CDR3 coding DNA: TGTGCCAGCAGCCCGGGGACGTCCAAAAACATTCAGTACTTC. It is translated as CASSPGTSKNIQYF. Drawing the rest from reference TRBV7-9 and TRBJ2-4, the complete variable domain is DTGVSQNPRHKITKRGQNVTFRCDPISEHNRLYWYRQTLGQGPEFLTYFQNEAQLEKSRLLSDRFSAERPKGSFSTLEIQRTEQGDSAMYLCASSPGTSKNIQYFGAGTRLSVL.

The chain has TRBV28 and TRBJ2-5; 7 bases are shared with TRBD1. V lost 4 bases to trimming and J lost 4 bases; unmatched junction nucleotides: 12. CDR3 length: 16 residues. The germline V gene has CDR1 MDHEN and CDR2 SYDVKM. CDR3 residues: CASSSSATGELETQYF. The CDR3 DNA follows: TGTGCCAGCAGTTCTTCCGCCACAGGGGAGCTAGAGACCCAGTACTTC.

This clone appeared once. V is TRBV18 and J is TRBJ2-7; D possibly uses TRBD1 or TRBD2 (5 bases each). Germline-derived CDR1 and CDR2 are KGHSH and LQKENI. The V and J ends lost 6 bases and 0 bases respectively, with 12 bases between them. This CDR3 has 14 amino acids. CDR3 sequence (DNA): TGTGCCAGCTCTCGGGACGGGAACTCCTACGAGCAGTACTTC. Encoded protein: CASSRDGNSYEQYF.

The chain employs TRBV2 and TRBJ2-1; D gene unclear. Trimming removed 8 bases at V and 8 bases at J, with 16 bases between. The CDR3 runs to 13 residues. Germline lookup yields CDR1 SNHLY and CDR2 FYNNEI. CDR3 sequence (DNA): TGTGCCAGCCGTCCCCCCTCAGGCGATGAGCAGTTCTTC. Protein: CASRPPSGDEQFF.

CDR3 in amino acids: CASSFYPPGQSYTF. In DNA form, the CDR3 reads TGTGCCAGCAGTTTCTACCCTCCGGGACAGTCCTACACCTTC. The chain recombines TRBV27 with TRBJ1-2, with TRBD1 matching over 7 bases. Germline V lookup: CDR1 MNHEY, CDR2 SMNVEV (reference sequence). The V segment lost 3 bases and the J segment 10 bases; nucleotides outside the gene matches: 11. The CDR3 runs 14 residues.